One and the same sample provided the 30 T cell receptor beta chains below, sequenced in a study of T cells after yellow fever vaccination (dated by TCRdb to the late 2010s). The library was prepared using 5' RACE. Sequencing used an Illumina HiSeq 2500. TCRdb applied fastp at Q25 and MiXCR to the public reads, then kept only in-frame beta chains. Entries that share a CDR3 protein sequence are merged under the most common genes and DNA. Across this sample there are 610,000 or so distinct CDR3 sequences, with 10% to 15% seen only once. Just under 15% of the sample goes to the ten largest clones. The meaning of the sample's treatment or condition label: live attenuated yellow fever vaccine strain. This specimen was PBMCs, taken on the day of the yellow fever booster vaccination. The receptor set was obtained from a man younger than 40 who received the YFV17D yellow fever vaccine.

This clonotype showed up many times. J is TRBJ2-1 and V is TRBV7-2; D perhaps matches TRBD1 (5 bases). The V end was cut by 3 bases, the J end by 5 bases, with 17 bases between. The CDR3 is 16 amino acids. CDR1 SGHTA and CDR2 FQGNSA come from the germline V gene. CDR3 region: CASSFPRPQGNNEQFF. The DNA for the CDR3 is TGTGCCAGCAGCTTCCCCCGGCCTCAGGGAAACAATGAGCAGTTCTTC.

This clonotype appeared many times. J is TRBJ2-7 and V is TRBV5-1; D remains ambiguous. The CDR3 contains 16 residues. Germline CDR1 is SGHRS and CDR2 is YFSETQ. The V end was cut by 1 base, the J end by 3 bases, with 17 bases between. DNA for the CDR3: TGCGCCAGCAGCTTGTTCGCGTCCAGTTCCAACTACGAGCAGTACTTC. Amino acids: CASSLFASSSNYEQYF.

This clonotype has just a few counts. The chain has TRBV9 and TRBJ2-7, with TRBD1 matching over 10 bases. V dropped 3 bases and J dropped 2; count of bases not matched to a gene: 5. The CDR3 has 15 residues. Germline V lookup: CDR1 SGDLS, CDR2 YYNGEE. This chain's CDR3 is CASSAAGTGAYEQYF. The CDR3 nucleotides read TGTGCCAGCAGCGCCGCCGGGACAGGGGCCTACGAGCAGTACTTC.

There are many counts of this clonotype. The chain has TRBV20-1 and TRBJ2-7; no clear D gene. V shed 0 bases and J shed 2 bases, with 8 bases lying between them. The CDR3 is 13 amino acids. CDR1 DFQATT and CDR2 SNEGSKA come from the germline V gene (reference sequence). CDR3 nucleotides: TGCAGTGCTAGAGATATGACGACCTACGAGCAGTACTTC. Its protein product is CSARDMTTYEQYF.

The chain is built from TRBV20-1 and TRBJ2-3; D might be TRBD2 (6 bases). Germline V gene lookup returns CDR1 DFQATT and CDR2 SNEGSKA (reference sequence). V lost 3 bases, J lost 4 bases, and 8 bases lay in between. CDR3 size: 12 residues. DNA for the CDR3: TGCAGTGCTAGGGGACTGGCAGATACGCAGTATTTT. Residues: CSARGLADTQYF.

V gene TRBV4-2 combines with J gene TRBJ2-6; 8 bases match TRBD1. Looked up from germline, CDR1 is LGHNA and CDR2 is YNFKEQ. This CDR3 has 20 amino acids. V lost 4 bases to trimming and J lost 1 base; unmatched junction nucleotides: 15. CDR3: CASSPLTRGPEESGANVLTF. The CDR3 DNA reads TGTGCCAGCAGCCCACTTACCAGGGGGCCGGAAGAGTCTGGGGCCAACGTCCTGACTTTC.

A few counts support this clonotype. The chain links TRBV29-1 to TRBJ2-7, with a weak D call TRBD1 (6 bases). The germline gives CDR1 SQVTM, CDR2 ANQGSEA. Trimming took 7 bases from V and 5 from J, leaving 15 bases between them. CDR3 length: 12 residues. The CDR3 DNA reads TGCAGCGCCGCACAGGGAGAGAACGAGCAGTACTTC. Its protein is CSAAQGENEQYF.

At least ten counts were recorded for this clonotype. The V call is TRBV6-1, the J call TRBJ1-1; TRBD1 might be the D (5 bases). Germline V lookup: CDR1 MNHNS, CDR2 SASEGT. CDR3 length: 15 amino acids. V lost 2 bases and J 1 base, leaving 11 bases between the germline ends. The CDR3 DNA reads as TGTGCCAGCAGTGAACTGGGACCGAAGAACACTGAAGCTTTCTTT. Encoded protein: CASSELGPKNTEAFF.

The gene calls are TRBV24-1 and TRBJ2-3, with 8 bases matching TRBD1. The CDR3 sequence is 15 residues long. Germline trimming cut 4 bases from V and 6 bases from J; bases unmatched to any gene: 8. The germline V gene has CDR1 KGHDR and CDR2 SFDVKD. The DNA for the CDR3 is TGTGCCACCAGTGAGGGGACAGGCGGGTGGGATACGCAGTATTTT. Amino acid sequence: CATSEGTGGWDTQYF.

This clonotype was seen more than once but under ten times. The CDR3 DNA reads TGTGCCACCAGCACGCCCTCTCTCGGAGGCTACACCTTC. Amino acids: CATSTPSLGGYTF. The J gene is TRBJ1-2, the V gene TRBV15; D is unclear. The CDR3 totals 13 residues. The germline V gene encodes CDR1 LNHNV and CDR2 YYDKDF (reference sequence). Trimming took 4 bases from V and 8 from J, leaving 14 bases between them.

This clonotype turned up a few times. This chain links TRBV19 with TRBJ2-3; possibly TRBD1 for D (5 bases). The V and J ends lost 8 bases and 4 bases respectively, with 13 bases between them. The length of the CDR3 is 13 residues. Looked up from germline, CDR1 is LNHDA and CDR2 is SQIVND (reference sequence). The CDR3 sequence: CASSTVGADTQYF. The CDR3 region has the DNA TGTGCCAGTTCCACCGTAGGGGCAGATACGCAGTATTTT.

The chain combines TRBV20-1 with TRBJ2-4; 8 bases are a match to TRBD1. The CDR3 is made up of 19 amino acids. Germline loops: CDR1 DFQATT, CDR2 SNEGSKA (reference sequence). J was trimmed by 1 base and V by 7 bases; bases with no gene match: 21. CDR3: CSVTSGGTGLTSAKNIQYF. CDR3 coding DNA: TGCAGTGTTACAAGTGGGGGGACAGGCCTCACCTCGGCCAAAAACATTCAGTACTTC.

This chain joins TRBV19 and TRBJ2-1; TRBD1 might be the D (6 bases). V was cut by 4 bases and J by 6 bases, with 19 bases left in between. Germline loops: CDR1 LNHDA, CDR2 SQIVND (reference sequence). The CDR3 is 16 amino acids. Here the CDR3 DNA reads TGTGCCAGTAGTAGAGTCTACAGGGTTTCGGGCAATGAGCAGTTCTTC. Translated: CASSRVYRVSGNEQFF.

The chain couples TRBV7-9 to TRBJ2-7; D unclear. Germline CDR1 reads SEHNR; CDR2 reads FQNEAQ (reference sequence). CDR3 length: 13 amino acids. V was cut by 5 bases and J by 0 bases, with 8 bases left in between. The CDR3, as DNA: TGTGCCAGCAGCCAAAGGAACTCCTACGAGCAGTACTTC. This codes for CASSQRNSYEQYF.

The V call is TRBV5-1, the J call TRBJ2-7; D remains ambiguous. The CDR3 consists of 11 residues. The germline gives CDR1 SGHRS, CDR2 YFSETQ. Trimming removed 0 bases at V and 7 bases at J, with 5 bases between. DNA for the CDR3: TGCGCCAGCAGCTTGGAGAAGGAGCAGTACTTC. This sequence encodes CASSLEKEQYF.

The chain joins TRBV7-2 to TRBJ1-1; 7 nucleotides match TRBD1. Germline CDR1 and CDR2: SGHTA and FQGNSA. V gave up 0 bases and J gave up 1 base; unmatched junction bases: 11. The CDR3 has 18 amino acids. The CDR3 is CASSLALPGQPANTEAFF. The DNA of the CDR3 is TGTGCCAGCAGCTTAGCTTTACCGGGACAGCCCGCGAACACTGAAGCTTTCTTT. The full variable domain, rest sourced from reference TRBV7-2 and TRBJ1-1, is GAGVSQSPSNKVTEKGKDVELRCDPISGHTALYWYRQSLGQGLEFLIYFQGNSAPDKSGLPSDRFSAERTGGSVSTLTIQRTQQEDSAVYLCASSLALPGQPANTEAFFGQGTRLTVV.

V gene TRBV25-1 combines with J gene TRBJ2-1, with 11 bases identical to TRBD2. CDR1 and CDR2 from the germline V gene are MGHDK and SYGVNS. V shed 6 bases, J shed 12 bases, and the junction held 7 bases outside the gene matches. This CDR3 has 13 amino acids. CDR3 protein: CASRRLAGTRQFF. CDR3 DNA: TGTGCCAGCAGACGACTAGCGGGGACCAGGCAGTTCTTC.

This clonotype was seen only a few times. This chain links TRBV7-6 with TRBJ2-1; 10 bases match TRBD1. The length of the CDR3 is 14 residues. V was pared by 3 bases and J by 6 bases, with 2 bases of the junction left unmatched. The germline gives CDR1 SGHVS, CDR2 FNYEAQ. The CDR3: CASSLDRGFNEQFF. For the CDR3, the DNA is TGTGCCAGCAGCTTGGACAGGGGGTTCAATGAGCAGTTCTTC.

This clonotype was recorded a few times. CDR3 region: CASSSERTAYEQYF. CDR3 nucleotide sequence: TGTGCCAGCAGTTCCGAACGGACCGCCTACGAGCAGTACTTC. This chain connects TRBV6-2 or TRBV6-3 to TRBJ2-7; D gene unclear. There are 14 residues in the CDR3. The V gene's germline CDR1 is MNHEY and CDR2 SVGEGT. Trimming shortened V by 4 bases and J by 2 bases, and 12 bases separated the two germline ends.

This clonotype has just a few counts. In nucleotides, the CDR3 is TGCAGCGTTGAAGATCTAGGTCTAGCGGGAGGGGGGTCCTACAATGAGCAGTTCTTC. Translation gives CSVEDLGLAGGGSYNEQFF. This rearrangement joins TRBV29-1 to TRBJ2-1; TRBD2 agrees at 12 bases. CDR3 size: 19 residues. The germline V gene has CDR1 SQVTM and CDR2 ANQGSEA. V was clipped by 0 bases and J by 1 base; unmatched bases: 10.

This clonotype was seen only a few times. The V and J genes are TRBV5-1 and TRBJ2-7; the match to TRBD2 covers 13 bases. Germline V gives CDR1 SGHRS, CDR2 YFSETQ. The CDR3 has 17 residues. Trimming removed 2 bases from V and 5 bases from J; junction bases left unmatched: 10. CDR3 protein: CASSFGTTGTSGNEQYF. The CDR3 region has the DNA TGCGCCAGCAGCTTTGGTACCACCGGGACTAGCGGGAACGAGCAGTACTTC.

The V call is TRBV20-1, the J call TRBJ1-3, with 8 positions matching TRBD1. Per germline, CDR1 DFQATT and CDR2 SNEGSKA (reference sequence). CDR3 size: 15 residues. V dropped 1 base and J dropped 3; count of bases not matched to a gene: 5. The CDR3 loop is CSARGGGTGGNTIYF. Written as DNA, the CDR3 is TGCAGTGCTAGAGGCGGGGGGACAGGTGGAAACACCATATATTTT.

This clonotype was found a few times. The chain is built from TRBV24-1 and TRBJ2-1, with TRBD1 identical over 9 bases. Germline loops: CDR1 KGHDR, CDR2 SFDVKD. Trimming removed 3 bases from V and 4 bases from J; junction bases left unmatched: 3. CDR3 size: 15 residues. CDR3 bases: TGTGCCACCAGTGATGACAGGGGGTCGTACAATGAGCAGTTCTTC. As protein: CATSDDRGSYNEQFF.

The table lists this clonotype with a few counts. The chain joins TRBV24-1 to TRBJ2-7; 7 nucleotides align to TRBD1. The CDR3 contains 14 residues. V gave up 4 bases and J gave up 3 bases; unmatched junction bases: 5. Germline lookup yields CDR1 KGHDR and CDR2 SFDVKD. The CDR3 DNA reads TGTGCCACCAGTGAGACGGGACAGAACTACGAGCAGTACTTC. This sequence encodes CATSETGQNYEQYF.

This rearrangement joins TRBV6-2 or TRBV6-3 to TRBJ2-1, with D possibly matching TRBD2 (6 bases). Germline V lookup: CDR1 MNHEY, CDR2 SVGEGT. Trimming took 6 bases from V and 11 from J, leaving 20 bases between them. The CDR3 is made up of 14 amino acids. The CDR3 coding sequence is TGTGCCAGCAGCGTGGTAGCGGCCCCTTTACAGCAGTTCTTC. Translated, it gives CASSVVAAPLQQFF.

This clonotype was seen a handful of times. The rearrangement links TRBV7-2 to TRBJ2-3, with 10 positions matching TRBD2. The V and J ends lost 6 bases and 10 bases, in that order; junction bases with no gene match: 13. The germline V gene has CDR1 SGHTA and CDR2 FQGNSA. The CDR3 is 15 amino acids. The CDR3 spells CASRSGRADHQAQYF. CDR3 nucleotide sequence: TGTGCCAGCAGGAGCGGGAGGGCCGATCACCAAGCGCAGTATTTT.

The rearrangement links TRBV20-1 to TRBJ2-7, with a weak D call TRBD1 (5 bases). CDR1 DFQATT and CDR2 SNEGSKA come from the germline V gene (reference sequence). Trimming pared 3 bases from V and 2 bases from J, leaving 14 bases between. This CDR3 contains 14 residues. The CDR3 nucleotides read TGCAGTGCTAGTCTGGGGCATTTCACCTACGAGCAGTACTTC. It translates to CSASLGHFTYEQYF.

V and J are TRBV6-5 and TRBJ2-4, with TRBD1 as a possible D gene (5 bases). Germline loops: CDR1 MNHEY, CDR2 SVGAGI. Trimming cost V 4 bases and J 3 bases, with 10 bases left between them. The CDR3 spans 14 residues. For the CDR3, the DNA is TGTGCCAGCAGTTCAGGGTCCCGCAAAAACATTCAGTACTTC. Amino acid sequence: CASSSGSRKNIQYF.

The genes are TRBV7-9 and TRBJ1-1; D ambiguous. The CDR3 is made up of 12 amino acids. Between the trimmed V and J ends, which lost 5 bases and 0 bases, there was a span of 4 bases. The germline gives CDR1 SEHNR, CDR2 FQNEAQ (reference sequence). CDR3 sequence: CASSTLNTEAFF. The CDR3 bases are TGTGCCAGCAGCACCCTGAACACTGAAGCTTTCTTT.

This clonotype was picked up many times. The chain employs TRBV6-1 and TRBJ1-1; 9 bases agree with TRBD1. The germline V gene has CDR1 MNHNS and CDR2 SASEGT. The CDR3 has 14 amino acids. The J segment lost 8 bases and the V segment lost 2 bases, leaving 6 bases of the junction unmatched. For the CDR3, the DNA is TGTGCCAGCAGTGAAAGGTCGACAGGGGGAGAAGCTTTCTTT. Protein product: CASSERSTGGEAFF.